This paragraph reports one T cell receptor (beta chain). Its target is unknown. This may be a read error, as it is one base from a much larger clone. Likely a read error: the CDR3 ends without its conserved phenylalanine or tryptophan. Primers used in a second PCR of roughly 6 to 12 cycles were a sample-barcoded 5' primer and a J-beta primer mix. Each cDNA was tagged by a template-switch adaptor containing 12 random nucleotides. Each sample yielded at least 2.5 million CDR3-containing paired-end reads. TCRdb re-derived calls from the 5' RACE reads in MiXCR, one entry per CDR3 protein. The top ten clones hold 7.7% of a sample with some 1.5 million distinct CDR3 sequences, 28% of them seen once. This CDR3 is built from 17 residues. Germline-derived CDR1 and CDR2 are DFQATT and SNEGSKA (reference sequence). The sample belongs to a study of blood T cells in healthy people across ages. Study-level points and caveats: Possibly confounding the expanded clonotype changes was the fact that donor CMV status was unknown. Correlation between TCR beta diversity and naive T cell percentage was strong.

The clonotype originates from a woman in her twenties or thirties in good health. Specimen: blood. The rearrangement uses TRBV20-1 and TRBJ2-5; 8 positions match TRBD1. The better agreement between TRBJ2-7 and the DNA end casts doubt on the J call. The CDR3: CSAREGTGKGNPYEQYS. CDR3 nucleotides: TGCAGTGCTAGAGAAGGGACAGGTAAAGGGAACCCTTACGAGCAGTACTCC.